The rows below give T cell receptor beta chains drawn from one sample of a study of T cells in Graves' hyperthyroidism and ophthalmopathy. TCRdb re-called the multiplex PCR reads through MiXCR, storing one row per CDR3 protein. The data contain about 400,000 distinct CDR3 sequences, 15% of them singletons. The source material was blood. Receptors originate from a woman aged 60-75 years with Graves' ophthalmopathy. CDR3s include the opening cysteine and the closing phenylalanine or tryptophan. Fields, in order: V gene, J gene, clone size, D gene, CDR3 protein, CDR3 DNA. D genes are given only for firm matches. Rows may omit the clone size; those that give it use once, few, many or a size class.

v_call: TRBV9
j_call: TRBJ1-1
clone_size: few
d_call: -
cdr3_aa: CASSPTVRDNTEAFF
cdr3_nt: TGTGCCAGCAGCCCTACCGTAAGAGATAACACTGAAGCTTTCTTT

v_call: TRBV5-8
j_call: TRBJ2-1
clone_size: many
d_call: -
cdr3_aa: CASSLEVAEQFF
cdr3_nt: TGTGCCAGCAGCTTGGAGGTTGCGGAGCAGTTCTTC

v_call: TRBV24-1
j_call: TRBJ2-5
clone_size: few
d_call: -
cdr3_aa: CATSATGLETQYF
cdr3_nt: TGTGCCACCAGTGCGACGGGACTCGAGACCCAGTACTTC

v_call: TRBV6-1
j_call: TRBJ2-3
clone_size: many
d_call: -
cdr3_aa: CASSEYAHYTQYF
cdr3_nt: TGTGCCAGCAGTGAATACGCTCACTATACGCAGTATTTT

v_call: TRBV11-2
j_call: TRBJ2-1
clone_size: many
d_call: -
cdr3_aa: CASSLLNEQFF
cdr3_nt: TGTGCCAGCAGCCTCCTCAATGAGCAGTTCTTC

v_call: TRBV20-1
j_call: TRBJ2-7
clone_size: many
d_call: -
cdr3_aa: CSARVGGAYEQYF
cdr3_nt: TGCAGTGCTAGAGTAGGTGGCGCCTACGAGCAGTACTTC

v_call: TRBV3-1
j_call: TRBJ1-2
clone_size: -
d_call: -
cdr3_aa: CASSHSRQGFGYTF
cdr3_nt: TGTGCCAGCAGCCATTCCCGGCAGGGGTTTGGCTACACCTTC

v_call: TRBV7-7
j_call: TRBJ2-1
clone_size: -
d_call: TRBD2
cdr3_aa: CASSLGVLADHYNEQFF
cdr3_nt: TGTGCTAGCAGCTTAGGGGTACTAGCGGATCACTACAATGAGCAGTTCTTC

v_call: TRBV5-1
j_call: TRBJ2-1
clone_size: -
d_call: TRBD1
cdr3_aa: CASSLTGGLEDEQFF
cdr3_nt: TGCGCCAGCAGCCTTACAGGGGGATTAGAAGATGAGCAGTTCTTC

v_call: TRBV11-2
j_call: TRBJ2-7
clone_size: many
d_call: TRBD1
cdr3_aa: CASSSTGKEQYF
cdr3_nt: TGTGCCAGCAGCTCGACAGGGAAGGAGCAGTACTTC

v_call: TRBV5-8
j_call: TRBJ2-1
clone_size: few
d_call: -
cdr3_aa: CASSPRQARSDEQFF
cdr3_nt: TGTGCCAGCAGCCCTAGACAGGCCCGTTCCGATGAGCAGTTCTTC

v_call: TRBV20-1
j_call: TRBJ1-5
clone_size: -
d_call: -
cdr3_aa: CSVWTGDSNQPQHF
cdr3_nt: TGCAGTGTTTGGACGGGTGATAGCAATCAGCCCCAGCATTTT

v_call: TRBV12-3/TRBV12-4
j_call: TRBJ2-1
clone_size: many
d_call: TRBD2
cdr3_aa: CASSPSGLVNEQFF
cdr3_nt: TGTGCCAGCAGTCCTAGCGGTTTAGTAAATGAGCAGTTCTTC

v_call: TRBV12-3/TRBV12-4
j_call: TRBJ2-3
clone_size: many
d_call: TRBD2
cdr3_aa: CASTGLAQSTDTQYF
cdr3_nt: TGTGCCAGCACCGGACTAGCGCAGAGCACAGATACGCAGTATTTT

v_call: TRBV11-2
j_call: TRBJ1-1
clone_size: many
d_call: -
cdr3_aa: CASSPAGFVNTEAFF
cdr3_nt: TGTGCCAGCAGCCCCGCGGGGTTTGTGAACACTGAAGCTTTCTTT

v_call: TRBV4-2
j_call: TRBJ2-3
clone_size: many
d_call: TRBD2
cdr3_aa: CASSQEAGVADTQYF
cdr3_nt: TGTGCCAGCAGCCAAGAAGCGGGAGTGGCAGATACGCAGTATTTT

v_call: TRBV28
j_call: TRBJ2-7
clone_size: many
d_call: TRBD1
cdr3_aa: CASSQGQSTYEQYF
cdr3_nt: TGTGCCAGCAGTCAGGGACAGTCCACCTACGAGCAGTACTTC

v_call: TRBV20-1
j_call: TRBJ2-1
clone_size: many
d_call: TRBD2
cdr3_aa: CSARVSGRGNEQFF
cdr3_nt: TGCAGTGCTAGGGTATCCGGGAGGGGGAATGAGCAGTTCTTC

v_call: TRBV3-1
j_call: TRBJ2-7
clone_size: many
d_call: -
cdr3_aa: CASSQDVTSHEQYF
cdr3_nt: TGTGCCAGCAGCCAAGATGTAACGTCCCACGAGCAGTACTTC

v_call: TRBV9
j_call: TRBJ2-7
clone_size: few
d_call: -
cdr3_aa: CASSVRDLSSYEQYF
cdr3_nt: TGTGCCAGCAGCGTACGGGACTTGAGCTCCTACGAGCAGTACTTC

v_call: TRBV18
j_call: TRBJ1-3
clone_size: many
d_call: -
cdr3_aa: CASSPTPSSGNTIYF
cdr3_nt: TGTGCCAGCTCACCGACACCAAGCTCTGGAAACACCATATATTTT

v_call: TRBV5-1
j_call: TRBJ1-5
clone_size: -
d_call: TRBD1
cdr3_aa: CASSLEGQGSQHF
cdr3_nt: TGCGCCAGCAGCTTGGAGGGACAGGGTTCCCAGCATTTT

v_call: TRBV12-3/TRBV12-4
j_call: TRBJ2-7
clone_size: -
d_call: -
cdr3_aa: CASSLDAFQVYEQYF
cdr3_nt: TGTGCCAGCAGTTTAGATGCGTTTCAAGTCTACGAGCAGTACTTC

v_call: TRBV15
j_call: TRBJ2-1
clone_size: few
d_call: -
cdr3_aa: CATSLGGNMDEQFF
cdr3_nt: TGTGCCACCTCCCTGGGCGGAAATATGGATGAGCAGTTCTTC

v_call: TRBV7-6
j_call: TRBJ2-1
clone_size: many
d_call: -
cdr3_aa: CASSTMVWRSSYNEQFF
cdr3_nt: TGTGCCAGCAGCACCATGGTGTGGCGGAGCTCCTACAATGAGCAGTTCTTC

v_call: TRBV2
j_call: TRBJ2-1
clone_size: many
d_call: TRBD2
cdr3_aa: CASIGREGSYNEQFF
cdr3_nt: TGTGCCAGCATCGGGCGGGAGGGCTCCTACAATGAGCAGTTCTTC

v_call: TRBV2
j_call: TRBJ1-4
clone_size: many
d_call: TRBD1
cdr3_aa: CASRTRQTGANEKLFF
cdr3_nt: TGTGCCAGCAGAACCAGACAGACAGGGGCTAATGAAAAACTGTTTTTT

v_call: TRBV2
j_call: TRBJ1-6
clone_size: few
d_call: -
cdr3_aa: CASKGSGRNSPLHF
cdr3_nt: TGTGCCAGCAAGGGTAGTGGCCGTAATTCACCCCTCCACTTT

v_call: TRBV5-1
j_call: TRBJ2-1
clone_size: many
d_call: TRBD2
cdr3_aa: CASSSRGTSGASSPYNEQFF
cdr3_nt: TGCGCCAGCAGCTCCCGAGGGACTAGCGGTGCTAGCAGCCCCTACAATGAGCAGTTCTTC

v_call: TRBV30
j_call: TRBJ2-1
clone_size: many
d_call: TRBD2
cdr3_aa: CAWSVLAGGYNEQFF
cdr3_nt: TGTGCCTGGAGTGTACTAGCGGGAGGTTACAATGAGCAGTTCTTC

v_call: TRBV18
j_call: TRBJ2-5
clone_size: many
d_call: -
cdr3_aa: CASSPPIRGIQETQYF
cdr3_nt: TGTGCCAGCTCACCACCGATCCGGGGGATACAAGAGACCCAGTACTTC

v_call: TRBV27
j_call: TRBJ1-2
clone_size: -
d_call: TRBD1
cdr3_aa: CASSYGARQGGYTF
cdr3_nt: TGTGCCAGCAGTTATGGGGCTAGACAGGGCGGCTACACCTTC

v_call: TRBV6-1
j_call: TRBJ1-2
clone_size: many
d_call: -
cdr3_aa: CASSEDFGYTF
cdr3_nt: TGTGCCAGCAGTGAAGATTTTGGCTACACCTTC

v_call: TRBV7-3
j_call: TRBJ2-7
clone_size: many
d_call: -
cdr3_aa: CASSLGGVGEQYF
cdr3_nt: TGTGCCAGCAGTCTAGGGGGGGTCGGCGAGCAGTACTTC

v_call: TRBV20-1
j_call: TRBJ2-5
clone_size: few
d_call: TRBD1
cdr3_aa: CSANPGQAQETQYF
cdr3_nt: TGCAGTGCTAATCCCGGACAGGCGCAAGAGACCCAGTACTTC

v_call: TRBV20-1
j_call: TRBJ2-1
clone_size: many
d_call: -
cdr3_aa: CSASGTEQFF
cdr3_nt: TGCAGTGCTAGCGGGACTGAGCAGTTCTTC

v_call: TRBV11-2
j_call: TRBJ2-3
clone_size: many
d_call: TRBD2
cdr3_aa: CASSPTSSEDTQYF
cdr3_nt: TGTGCCAGCAGCCCGACTAGCTCAGAGGATACGCAGTATTTT

v_call: TRBV2
j_call: TRBJ1-2
clone_size: many
d_call: -
cdr3_aa: CASSEATENYGYTF
cdr3_nt: TGTGCCAGCAGTGAAGCAACAGAGAACTATGGCTACACCTTC

v_call: TRBV9
j_call: TRBJ2-7
clone_size: few
d_call: -
cdr3_aa: CASSGTGFEQYF
cdr3_nt: TGTGCCAGCAGCGGAACAGGGTTTGAGCAGTACTTC

v_call: TRBV19
j_call: TRBJ2-1
clone_size: -
d_call: TRBD2
cdr3_aa: CASRPSPSGGEQFF
cdr3_nt: TGTGCCAGTAGACCCTCTCCTAGCGGAGGTGAGCAGTTCTTC

v_call: TRBV7-3
j_call: TRBJ2-3
clone_size: few
d_call: -
cdr3_aa: CASSAQTADTQYF
cdr3_nt: TGTGCCAGCAGCGCCCAGACTGCAGATACGCAGTATTTT

v_call: TRBV7-9
j_call: TRBJ1-2
clone_size: few
d_call: -
cdr3_aa: CASSFSAGGYTF
cdr3_nt: TGTGCCAGCAGCTTTTCGGCCGGCGGCTACACCTTC

v_call: TRBV2
j_call: TRBJ2-7
clone_size: many
d_call: TRBD2
cdr3_aa: CASRIGTSGVYEQYF
cdr3_nt: TGTGCCAGCAGGATTGGGACTAGCGGGGTCTACGAGCAGTACTTC

v_call: TRBV6-1
j_call: TRBJ1-2
clone_size: many
d_call: TRBD1
cdr3_aa: CASSRTGSYGYTF
cdr3_nt: TGTGCCAGCAGTAGGACAGGGAGCTATGGCTACACCTTC

v_call: TRBV4-1
j_call: TRBJ2-3
clone_size: -
d_call: -
cdr3_aa: CASSQDGPPPDTQYF
cdr3_nt: TGCGCCAGCAGCCAAGATGGCCCCCCCCCGGACACGCAGTATTTT

v_call: TRBV30
j_call: TRBJ2-1
clone_size: many
d_call: TRBD2
cdr3_aa: CAWRQAGGPGEQFF
cdr3_nt: TGTGCCTGGAGGCAAGCGGGAGGGCCGGGTGAGCAGTTCTTC

v_call: TRBV7-2
j_call: TRBJ2-2
clone_size: many
d_call: TRBD1
cdr3_aa: CASSVDRGFTGELFF
cdr3_nt: TGTGCCAGCAGCGTGGACAGGGGGTTCACCGGGGAGCTGTTTTTT